These 2 T cell receptor beta chains were sequenced from one sample in a study of identical twins. MiXCR was run by TCRdb on the 5' RACE reads, yielding one entry per CDR3 protein. The profile shows a few hundred thousand distinct CDR3 sequences, approximately 9.6% of them singletons. The same sample was also studied in work on yellow fever vaccine responses in identical twins.

Sequencing used PBMCs. The origin of the receptors is a woman aged 18-30 years in good health.

This clonotype was seen a handful of times. The CDR3 region has the DNA TGCAGTGCCTCTCGGGATACGCCCCCCTACGAGCAGTACTTC. Amino acids: CSASRDTPPYEQYF. The chain links TRBV20-1 to TRBJ2-7, with TRBD2 as a possible D gene (5 bases). The germline V gene has CDR1 DFQATT and CDR2 SNEGSKA (reference sequence). Between the trimmed V and J ends, which lost 6 bases and 2 bases, there was a span of 17 bases. The CDR3 spans 14 residues.

V usage is TRBV7-2 and J usage is TRBJ2-5, with TRBD1 matching 7 bases. Trimming cost V 2 bases and J 5 bases; bases outside gene matches: 5. The CDR3 has 14 amino acids. The germline gives CDR1 SGHTA, CDR2 FQGNSA. CDR3 coding DNA: TGTGCCAGCAGCTTATCCCCACAGGGGGAGACCCAGTACTTC. Translating it yields CASSLSPQGETQYF.